These T cell receptor beta chains were read from a single sample in a study of blood T cell repertoires in COVID-19. Sequencing used immunoSEQ multiplex PCR; TCRdb keeps in-frame clones, though not all of them. The sample records about 56,000 clones, almost 85% being singletons. Sequencing input: peripheral blood. The receptors stem from a man aged 60-69 years with COVID-19, enrolled during active disease. CDR3s leave out the opening cysteine and the closing phenylalanine or tryptophan. The order of the fields is CDR3 protein, J gene, V gene.

ASSQEQDRSKNSPLH,TRBJ1-6,TRBV4-2
ASSKGGRCLGYT,TRBJ1-2,TRBV21-1
ASSDLGSGELF,TRBJ2-2,TRBV2
ASSLRGSSYNEQF,TRBJ2-1,TRBV7-2
ASKGGSFGYT,TRBJ1-2,TRBV6-5
ASSLNSGTDTQY,TRBJ2-3,TRBV7-9
ASSHPSIGRQGTDTQY,TRBJ2-3,TRBV23-1
ASSLVSGVNTGELF,TRBJ2-2,TRBV5-1
ASSWGGANTGELF,TRBJ2-2,TRBV5-4
ASSESPDRANVLT,TRBJ2-6,TRBV25-1
ASISGGANEKLF,TRBJ1-4,TRBV19
ATSDLPGGTTGRLAGVPGELF,TRBJ2-2,TRBV24-1
ASSEEWGPPYEQY,TRBJ2-7,TRBV2
ASTPDRGEGYT,TRBJ1-2,TRBV12-3/TRBV12-4
ASSFSSGNTIY,TRBJ1-3,TRBV14
ASSPGQGPAYNEQF,TRBJ2-1,TRBV7-3
ASSFSGSRGETQY,TRBJ2-5,TRBV5-6
ASSAGAGADTQY,TRBJ2-3,TRBV25-1
ASSLAYRETQY,TRBJ2-5,TRBV7-6
ASSLARDRGYGYT,TRBJ1-2,TRBV7-2
ASSGWTSAGGYGELF,TRBJ2-2,TRBV21-1
ASRELQRGGTGELF,TRBJ2-2,TRBV6-1
ATSDPLGPGEKLF,TRBJ1-4,TRBV24-1
SVAEGVVDQPQH,TRBJ1-5,TRBV29-1
ASSLGEGTLVY,TRBJ2-7,TRBV11-3
ASSLAGGTVSGANVLT,TRBJ2-6,TRBV7-3
ASSERATRTGELF,TRBJ2-2,TRBV2
ASSSTGRREKLF,TRBJ1-4,TRBV7-9
ASSSHSGANVLT,TRBJ2-6,TRBV27
ASSQGTVAGGDTQY,TRBJ2-3,TRBV4-2
ASSYSWTPSTDTQY,TRBJ2-3,TRBV6-5
ASSSRGIANTGELF,TRBJ2-2,TRBV7-3
ASRPHDRDYTEAF,TRBJ1-1,TRBV2
ASSWTTGAVTYEQY,TRBJ2-7,TRBV5-4
ASSVERGLWETQY,TRBJ2-5,TRBV9
ASSGGQGAYEQY,TRBJ2-7,TRBV5-1
ASSHPTSGLNYEQY,TRBJ2-7,TRBV3-1/TRBV3-2
ASSRSEDRTTYEQY,TRBJ2-7,TRBV5-1
ASSEPGQGIEKLF,TRBJ1-4,TRBV6-1
ASSRAASNTGELF,TRBJ2-2,TRBV3-1/TRBV3-2
ASSRGTGDQPQH,TRBJ1-5,TRBV21-1
ASSLSGFDGYT,TRBJ1-2,TRBV5-1
ASSPQTSGRVNEQF,TRBJ2-1,TRBV9
ASSRQGITEAF,TRBJ1-1,TRBV12-3/TRBV12-4
ASSSTVSGNTIY,TRBJ1-3,TRBV7-9
ASSYSRAWVNEQF,TRBJ2-1,TRBV6-2/TRBV6-3
SARPWGQDTGELF,TRBJ2-2,TRBV29-1
ASSYGLSQGSTPQY,TRBJ2-3,TRBV6-6